These T cell receptor beta chains were read from a single sample in a study of beta chain features in type 1 diabetes. The assay was immunoSEQ multiplex PCR, and TCRdb's table has in-frame clones only and misses some. The sample lists approximately 400,000 clones; around 15% were seen once. The specimen sequenced was naive CD4+ T cells from blood. The receptors stem from a woman younger than 35 in good health. Each CDR3 is given with its conserved first and last residue. The order of the fields is D gene, J gene, clone size, V gene, CDR3 DNA, CDR3 protein. The D gene is left open where the match is weak. Clone sizes are given selectively: once, few, many, or a class where the clone is expanded.

>-|TRBJ2-3|few|TRBV28
TGTGCCAGCAGTTTATACGGGGATGGCACAGATACGCAGTATTTT
CASSLYGDGTDTQYF
>TRBD1|TRBJ1-5|few|TRBV27
TGTGCCAGCAGTGGACAGGGGAATCAGCCCCAGCATTTT
CASSGQGNQPQHF
>TRBD1|TRBJ1-5|few|TRBV28
TGTGCCAGCAACCCGGGACAGATCTGGAGCAATCAGCCCCAGCATTTT
CASNPGQIWSNQPQHF
>TRBD1|TRBJ1-5|few|TRBV28
TGTGCCAGTATCGGGACAGGGGCTTATAGCAATCAGCCCCAGCATTTT
CASIGTGAYSNQPQHF
>-|TRBJ2-1|-|TRBV23-1
TGCGCCAGCAGTCGCCAGAGGGTCCGGAGCTCCTACAATGAGCAGTTCTTC
CASSRQRVRSSYNEQFF
>TRBD1|TRBJ2-3|-|TRBV7-9
TGTGCCAGCAGCCGGGACAGAGCCACAGATACGCAGTATTTT
CASSRDRATDTQYF
>-|TRBJ1-4|-|TRBV30
TGTGCCTGGAGTTGGTCCCGGGAAAAACTGTTTTTT
CAWSWSREKLFF
>-|TRBJ2-1|few|TRBV13
TGTGCCAGCAGCTTAGGCGGGAGTTCCTACAATGAGCAGTTCTTC
CASSLGGSSYNEQFF
>-|TRBJ2-5|few|TRBV10-3
TGTGCCATCAGTGAGCGACTGGAAGAGACCCAGTACTTC
CAISERLEETQYF
>TRBD2|TRBJ2-3|few|TRBV28
TGTGCCAGCAGTTTGGCGGGAGGGATCACAGATACGCAGTATTTT
CASSLAGGITDTQYF
>-|TRBJ2-1|few|TRBV9
TGTGCCAGCAGCGTAGGAGGGGAGCAGTTCTTC
CASSVGGEQFF
>TRBD1|TRBJ2-4|-|TRBV30
TGTGCCTGGAGGGGGACAGGGGGCTGGGGCATTCAGTACTTC
CAWRGTGGWGIQYF
>-|TRBJ1-1|-|TRBV18
TGTGCCAGCTCCGTATTTGGACGGGGGAACACTGAAGCTTTCTTT
CASSVFGRGNTEAFF
>-|TRBJ2-5|-|TRBV18
TGTGCCAGCTCACCATTGGGCTTCCAAGAGACCCAGTACTTC
CASSPLGFQETQYF
>TRBD1|TRBJ2-3|few|TRBV15
TGTGCCACCAGCAGAGTGACAGGGTCCACAGATACGCAGTATTTT
CATSRVTGSTDTQYF
>-|TRBJ2-2|-|TRBV5-4
TGTGCCAGCAGCTTGGTGAGCACCGGGGAGCTGTTTTTT
CASSLVSTGELFF
>TRBD1|TRBJ2-5|-|TRBV5-1
TGCGCCAGCAGCCAACAGGGGACCCTAGAGACCCAGTACTTC
CASSQQGTLETQYF
>-|TRBJ1-1|-|TRBV30
TGTGCCTTGGAGTCGTTGGCAGAAATGAACACTGAAGCTTTCTTT
CALESLAEMNTEAFF
>-|TRBJ2-7|few|TRBV28
TGTGCCAGCAGTTTAGTAGCCTACGAGCAGTACTTC
CASSLVAYEQYF
>-|TRBJ2-3|-|TRBV7-9
TGTGCCAGCAGCTGGCCCCGATCAGGGGTGTGGACAGATACGCAGTATTTT
CASSWPRSGVWTDTQYF
>-|TRBJ2-2|-|TRBV29-1
TGCAGCGTTGAATTATCCAGCAGGCGCAGTGGGGAGCTGTTTTTT
CSVELSSRRSGELFF
>TRBD2|TRBJ2-7|-|TRBV29-1
TGCAGCGTGCCCCTAGCGGGAGAAGGGTACGAGCAGTACTTC
CSVPLAGEGYEQYF
>TRBD2|TRBJ2-5|few|TRBV5-4
TGTGCCAGCAGCGAGACTAGCGGGGTCCAAGAGACCCAGTACTTC
CASSETSGVQETQYF
>-|TRBJ2-1|few|TRBV7-9
TGTGCCAGCAGCTTAATGTCAGCGGCATTTGAAGAGCAGTTCTTC
CASSLMSAAFEEQFF